This T cell receptor (beta chain) was observed in a study of cytomegalovirus exposure and HLA in healthy donors. General study results and limits: Sequencing had likely introduced a cluster of highly shared sequence variants as an artifact. Trimming of TCR beta V- and J-genes showed a link, identified in a later analysis, to a missense DCLRE1C variant.

This clone was seen a single time. Its antigen remains unknown. Germline V gene data show CDR1 as MDHEN and CDR2 as SYDVKM. The V gene lost 2 bases and the J gene lost 4 bases, with 11 bases spanning the gap. The CDR3 loop spans 14 amino acids. The PCR employed 60 Vbeta primers together with 13 Jbeta primers. The method was immunoSEQ multiplex PCR; TCRdb's version includes in-frame clones alone and lacks a portion of them. The table lists about 170,000 clones, just under 80% of them singletons. Sequenced material: PBMCs. This TCR was sampled from a woman aged 45 to 65 in good health and CMV-seropositive. The rearrangement uses TRBV28 and TRBJ1-1; possible D gene TRBD1, 5 bases. CDR3 nucleotide sequence: TGTGCCAGCAGTTTACGGGGGGAGGGCACTGAAGCTTTCTTT. It yields the protein CASSLRGEGTEAFF.